This TCR beta chain was recorded in a study of blood T cell repertoires in COVID-19. Study context: COVID-19 samples collected from the United States, Italy and Spain covered acute and convalescent phases. PBMCs, B-cell-depleted T cells, or T cells provided the cDNA or gDNA that made up the material.

After removal of 2 bases from V and 5 bases from J, the junction contained 7 bases not matched to a gene. The CDR3 loop spans 15 amino acids. Germline CDR1 MNHEY, CDR2 SVGAGI. This clone was seen a few times. Per the authors' pipeline: Amplification of reference gene primers was used by the study to estimate nucleated cell counts. TCRdb keeps only in-frame clones here, not all; method: immunoSEQ multiplex PCR. D and trimming come from the DNA, and the V and J calls and clone size come from that table. The top ten hold roughly 18% of the sample, which has approximately 99,000 clones, around 74% seen once.

The sequenced sample was peripheral blood. This clonotype originated in a woman older than 75 with active or convalescent COVID-19. The rearrangement uses TRBV6-5 and TRBJ2-7; 9 nucleotides line up with TRBD1. The CDR3 region has the DNA TGTGCCAGCAGTTACCCTACCGGGACAGGGCACGAGCAGTACTTC. This encodes CASSYPTGTGHEQYF.